These 23 T cell receptor beta chains originate from one sample sequenced in a study of neurological immune-mediated disorders. TCRdb ran MiXCR on the 5' RACE reads and lists one entry per CDR3 protein. The repertoire holds 77,000 or so distinct CDR3 sequences, with 9.4% as singletons. Sample: PBMCs. These receptors were obtained from a man over 45 in good health.

At least ten counts were recorded for this clonotype. J is TRBJ2-1 and V is TRBV20-1; unclear D gene. The CDR3 extends over 11 amino acids. Germline-derived CDR1 and CDR2 are DFQATT and SNEGSKA (reference sequence). The V end was cut by 4 bases, the J end by 4 bases, with 5 bases between. CDR3 in DNA: TGCAGTGCTAAGGGATACAATGAGCAGTTCTTC. This gives the protein CSAKGYNEQFF.

The table lists this clonotype with many counts. The rearrangement links TRBV5-1 to TRBJ2-2, with 7 bases identical to TRBD2. The CDR3 extends over 14 amino acids. The junction had 6 bases not matched to a gene; V was cut back by 4 bases and J by 6 bases. Germline V lookup: CDR1 SGHRS, CDR2 YFSETQ. The CDR3 DNA is TGCGCCAGCAGCGCTAGCGGACGACCCGGGGAGCTGTTTTTT. Its translation: CASSASGRPGELFF.

A remark on this clonotype: The junction shows a germline mismatch at one end, possibly a read error. The chain is built from TRBV5-1 and TRBJ2-6; the match to TRBD1 covers 9 bases. This CDR3 is 17 amino acids long. The germline V gene has CDR1 SGHRS and CDR2 YFSETQ. In DNA, the CDR3 is TGCGCCAGCAGCCAGGGACAGGGAGGCTCTGAGGCCAACGTCCTGACTTTC. This sequence encodes CASSQGQGGSEANVLTF. Based on the CDR3 plus reference TRBV5-1 and TRBJ2-6, the full variable domain is KAGVTQTPRYLIKTRGQQVTLSCSPISGHRSVSWYQQTPGQGLQFLFEYFSETQRNKGNFPGRFSGRQFSNSRSEMNVSTLELGDSALYLCASSQGQGGSEANVLTFGAGSRLTVL.

This sequence joins TRBV5-1 and TRBJ2-1, with 9 nucleotides matching TRBD2. The CDR3 totals 17 residues. V gave up 0 bases and J gave up 7 bases; unmatched junction bases: 11. Germline-derived CDR1 and CDR2 are SGHRS and YFSETQ. The chain's CDR3 is CASSLGPAGGPENEQFF. The CDR3 DNA reads as TGCGCCAGCAGCTTGGGACCCGCGGGGGGGCCTGAGAATGAGCAGTTCTTC.

In the case of this clonotype: This may be a read error, as it is one base from a much larger clone. Because the CDR3 is missing its conserved closing phenylalanine or tryptophan, this is likely a read error. CDR3 DNA: TGTGCCAGCAGCTCCGGGACAGGGGGTTTGGGGAACACTGAAGCTTTCCTT. Its protein is CASSSGTGGLGNTEAFL. The rearrangement links TRBV5-5 to TRBJ1-1, with 11 bases aligning to TRBD1. V lost 3 bases, J lost 1 base, and 8 bases stayed unmatched. CDR3 length equals 17 residues. CDR1 SGHKS and CDR2 YYEKEE come from the germline V gene (reference sequence).

This clonotype was observed at least ten times. The chain employs TRBV9 and TRBJ2-1, with a weak D call TRBD2 (7 bases). This CDR3 spans 15 amino acids. V dropped 3 bases and J dropped 8 bases, with 18 bases sitting between them. Germline CDR1 is SGDLS and CDR2 is YYNGEE. CDR3 amino acids: CASSARLAGADEQFF. The CDR3 bases are TGTGCCAGCAGCGCCCGACTGGCGGGGGCGGATGAGCAGTTCTTC.

As DNA, the CDR3 is TGTGCCAGCAGCTCAGGGTGGAAGGGTCCTATGAATACGCAGTATTTT. Its translation is CASSSGWKGPMNTQYF. This chain uses TRBV7-3 with TRBJ2-3; weak D call: TRBD1 (5 bases). The length of the CDR3 is 16 residues. Per germline, CDR1 SGHTA and CDR2 FQGTGA. The germline V and J ends were trimmed by 4 bases and 7 bases, with 21 bases remaining between them.

For the CDR3, the DNA is TGTGCCAGCAGCCCTCAACTAGGCGAGCAGTACTTC. Protein: CASSPQLGEQYF. The chain joins TRBV7-9 to TRBJ2-7; possible D gene TRBD2, 5 bases. The CDR3 has 12 residues. Germline V CDR1 and CDR2: SEHNR, FQNEAQ (reference sequence). With 5 bases removed from V and 6 bases from J, the gap between germline ends came to 11 bases.

This clonotype was detected ten times or more. CDR3 nucleotides: TGTGCCAGCAGCTTAGCGGAGGGGCGGAACTATGGCTACACCTTC. Its protein is CASSLAEGRNYGYTF. This chain uses TRBV7-2 with TRBJ1-2; D possibly corresponds to TRBD1 (5 bases). The CDR3 runs to 15 residues. The ends were cut back, 0 bases at V and 2 bases at J, with 10 bases in the middle. CDR1 is SGHTA, CDR2 FQGNSA, per germline. Looking up the rest from reference TRBV7-2 and TRBJ1-2 gives the full variable domain: GAGVSQSPSNKVTEKGKDVELRCDPISGHTALYWYRQSLGQGLEFLIYFQGNSAPDKSGLPSDRFSAERTGGSVSTLTIQRTQQEDSAVYLCASSLAEGRNYGYTFGSGTRLTVV.

This clonotype came up many times. J is TRBJ2-1 and V is TRBV28, with TRBD2 matching 7 bases. CDR3 length: 15 residues. V was pared by 5 bases and J by 0 bases, with 4 bases of the junction left unmatched. The germline CDR1 and CDR2 sequences are MDHEN and SYDVKM. Here the CDR3 reads CASSEKRGSYNEQFF. Here the CDR3 DNA reads TGTGCCAGCAGTGAGAAGCGGGGCTCCTACAATGAGCAGTTCTTC. Looking up the rest from reference TRBV28 and TRBJ2-1 gives the full variable domain: DVKVTQSSRYLVKRTGEKVFLECVQDMDHENMFWYRQDPGLGLRLIYFSYDVKMKEKGDIPEGYSVSREKKERFSLILESASTNQTSMYLCASSEKRGSYNEQFFGPGTRLTVL.

This clonotype occurred many times. This chain connects TRBV6-5 to TRBJ2-1; D is perhaps TRBD2 (6 bases). V lost 4 bases, J lost 0 bases, and 13 bases lay in between. Germline CDR1 reads MNHEY; CDR2 reads SVGAGI. CDR3 length equals 16 residues. CDR3 region: CASSSRLRGSYNEQFF. The CDR3 DNA follows: TGTGCCAGCAGTTCCCGCCTGCGGGGCTCCTACAATGAGCAGTTCTTC.

This clonotype turned up a few times. The chain employs TRBV24-1 and TRBJ2-1; D perhaps matches TRBD1 (5 bases). Between the trimmed V and J ends, which lost 2 bases and 7 bases, there was a span of 14 bases. This CDR3 has 15 amino acids. Per germline, CDR1 KGHDR and CDR2 SFDVKD. The DNA for the CDR3 is TGTGCCACCAGTGATTATGGGGCAGGGTGGAATGAGCAGTTCTTC. It yields the protein CATSDYGAGWNEQFF.

V gene TRBV15 combines with J gene TRBJ2-5; TRBD2 aligns across 9 bases. The V gene's germline CDR1 is LNHNV and CDR2 YYDKDF (reference sequence). The CDR3 extends over 16 amino acids. J gave up 2 bases and V 5 bases, and 9 bases lay outside the gene matches. The CDR3 is CATSSPTSGPQETQYF. In DNA form, the CDR3 reads TGTGCCACCAGCTCCCCGACTAGCGGCCCACAAGAGACCCAGTACTTC.

The V and J genes are TRBV5-1 and TRBJ2-5; D might be TRBD2 (6 bases). This CDR3 contains 13 residues. The germline V gene encodes CDR1 SGHRS and CDR2 YFSETQ. The V and J ends lost 5 bases and 0 bases respectively, with 8 bases between them. The CDR3: CASREGNQETQYF. CDR3 DNA sequence: TGCGCCAGCAGGGAGGGGAACCAAGAGACCCAGTACTTC.

The sample holds many counts of this clonotype. This chain uses TRBV27 with TRBJ2-2, with TRBD1 matching over 8 bases. Germline CDR1 and CDR2: MNHEY and SMNVEV (reference sequence). J gave up 6 bases and V 5 bases, and 5 bases lay outside the gene matches. CDR3 length: 14 residues. CDR3 region: CASSINRGSGELFF. CDR3 nucleotides: TGTGCCAGCAGTATCAACAGGGGGTCCGGGGAGCTGTTTTTT.

This clonotype is classed as medium-sized. The gene calls are TRBV25-1 and TRBJ2-5; D not resolved. The germline CDR1 and CDR2 sequences are MGHDK and SYGVNS. V lost 5 bases and J 6 bases, leaving 10 bases between the germline ends. The CDR3 consists of 12 residues. The CDR3 DNA follows: TGTGCCAGCAGTCTGGGGATGCAGACCCAGTACTTC. Its protein is CASSLGMQTQYF.

This clonotype was seen repeatedly, ten times or more. V is TRBV20-1 and J is TRBJ1-1, with TRBD1 as a possible D gene (6 bases). Looked up from germline, CDR1 is DFQATT and CDR2 is SNEGSKA (reference sequence). The ends were cut back, 3 bases at V and 1 base at J, with 9 bases in the middle. This CDR3 is 13 amino acids long. CDR3 loop: CSASRGANTEAFF. The CDR3 DNA is TGCAGTGCTAGCAGGGGCGCGAACACTGAAGCTTTCTTT.

The chain joins TRBV20-1 to TRBJ1-2; D perhaps matches TRBD1 (6 bases). Trimming shortened V by 1 base and J by 5 bases, and 20 bases separated the two germline ends. The V gene's germline CDR1 is DFQATT and CDR2 SNEGSKA (reference sequence). The CDR3 is 16 residues long. CDR3 region: CSARGDQWAGDYGYTF. The DNA of the CDR3 is TGCAGTGCTAGAGGGGATCAGTGGGCAGGGGATTATGGCTACACCTTC.

The table lists this clonotype with a few counts. CDR3 protein: CAWSVLKQITEAFF. DNA of the CDR3: TGTGCCTGGAGTGTACTAAAACAGATCACTGAAGCTTTCTTT. This chain connects TRBV30 to TRBJ1-1; no definite D call. V was pared by 0 bases and J by 4 bases, with 12 bases between. CDR3 length: 14 amino acids. Germline V lookup: CDR1 GTSNPN, CDR2 SVGIG (reference sequence).

This clonotype showed up many times. This chain links TRBV6-6 with TRBJ2-5, with TRBD1 identical over 7 bases. Germline CDR1 reads MNHNY; CDR2 reads SVGAGI (reference sequence). The CDR3 length is 14 residues. J gave up 4 bases and V 5 bases, and 7 bases lay outside the gene matches. CDR3 loop: CASSPDRERETQYF. The CDR3 nucleotides are TGTGCCAGCAGTCCCGACAGGGAGAGAGAGACCCAGTACTTC.

Only a few counts were recorded for this clonotype. The chain couples TRBV6-2 or TRBV6-3 to TRBJ2-7; 7 bases are a match to TRBD2. Unmatched junction bases numbered 4, after V lost 0 bases and J lost 2 bases. Per the germline V gene, CDR1 is MNHEY and CDR2 is SVGEGT. CDR3 length equals 15 residues. CDR3 sequence: CASSYSASGTYEQYF. The DNA for the CDR3 is TGTGCCAGCAGTTACTCGGCTAGCGGAACCTACGAGCAGTACTTC.

This clonotype was counted many times. The CDR3 DNA follows: TGTGCCAGCAGCTTCGGGGTTGTGAATGGCTACACCTTC. Protein product: CASSFGVVNGYTF. The chain carries TRBV5-5 and TRBJ1-2, with D unclear. Germline V gene sequence: CDR1 SGHKS, CDR2 YYEKEE (reference sequence). This CDR3 contains 13 residues. V dropped 2 bases and J dropped 6 bases, with 11 bases sitting between them.

Concerning this clonotype: The conserved final phenylalanine or tryptophan is absent from the CDR3, which likely points to a read error. The chain employs TRBV7-6 and TRBJ1-4; D is ambiguous. The CDR3 has 15 amino acids. Per germline, CDR1 SGHVS and CDR2 FNYEAQ. This CDR3 reads CTSSPRKATNEKLFL. CDR3 DNA sequence: TGTACCAGCAGCCCCAGGAAGGCAACTAATGAAAAACTGTTTTTA.